Listed below are T cell receptor beta chains from one sample, sequenced in a study of T cell responses to AZD1222 COVID-19 vaccine. Measured with immunoSEQ multiplex PCR; TCRdb has only the in-frame clones, and not every one. The profile shows tens of thousands of clones, around nine tenths of them singletons. The input for sequencing was peripheral blood, taken on day 0 of MenACWY control vaccination. All receptors derive from an adult in good health. The CDR3 runs from the conserved cysteine through the conserved F or W. A D gene is named only where the DNA matches it firmly. Clone size is shown for a subset of rows, as once, few, many or a class of expanded clone.

v_gene	j_gene	d_gene	abundance	CDR3aa	CDR3nt
TRBV7-2	TRBJ1-6	.	.	CASSYRADNSPLHF	TGTGCCAGCAGCTACAGGGCAGATAATTCACCCCTCCACTTT
TRBV3-1/TRBV3-2	TRBJ1-2	.	.	CASSQDPVGGYTF	TGTGCCAGCAGCCAAGATCCGGTCGGTGGCTACACCTTC
TRBV5-1	TRBJ2-2	.	once	CASSPLLSGELFF	TGCGCCAGCAGCCCCCTCTTATCCGGGGAGCTGTTTTTT
TRBV11-3	TRBJ2-3	TRBD2	.	CASSLDSGGLTDTQYF	TGTGCCAGCAGCTTAGATAGCGGGGGGCTCACAGATACGCAGTATTTT
TRBV19	TRBJ1-5	.	.	CASSIVSWGSQHF	TGTGCCAGTAGTATTGTATCCTGGGGGTCCCAGCATTTT
TRBV11-2	TRBJ2-7	.	.	CASSFEGYEQYF	TGTGCCAGCAGCTTTGAGGGCTACGAGCAGTACTTC
TRBV7-2	TRBJ1-5	.	.	CASSLAPMTGSQPQHF	TGTGCCAGCAGCTTAGCACCAATGACAGGCTCGCAGCCCCAGCATTTT
TRBV19	TRBJ2-7	.	.	CASSPTFPSYEQYF	TGTGCCAGTAGTCCCACTTTCCCCTCCTACGAGCAGTACTTC
TRBV7-9	TRBJ1-1	TRBD1	.	CASSSTGRITEAFF	TGTGCCAGCAGCTCGACAGGGAGAATCACTGAAGCTTTCTTT
TRBV28	TRBJ1-1	.	.	CASSLVGGLNTEAFF	TGTGCCAGCAGTTTAGTCGGGGGATTGAACACTGAAGCTTTCTTT
TRBV12-3/TRBV12-4	TRBJ1-2	TRBD1	.	CASIRSGGSGYTF	TGTGCCAGCATTCGGTCAGGGGGCAGTGGCTACACCTTC
TRBV6-5	TRBJ1-1	TRBD1	.	CASTRDSRQNTEAFF	TGTGCCAGCACCCGGGACAGCAGACAGAACACTGAAGCTTTCTTT
TRBV5-1	TRBJ2-5	TRBD1	.	CASSTLTGSETQYF	TGCGCCAGCAGCACCCTGACAGGGAGCGAGACCCAGTACTTC
TRBV21-1	TRBJ2-7	.	.	CASSKERAVQYF	TGTGCCAGCAGCAAAGAGAGGGCAGTGCAGTACTTC
TRBV6-1	TRBJ2-7	.	.	CASSEPRGSPYEQYF	TGTGCCAGCAGTGAACCTCGGGGCAGCCCCTACGAGCAGTACTTC
TRBV6-5	TRBJ1-5	.	.	CASSRSSNQPQHF	TGTGCCAGCAGCCGAAGTAGCAATCAGCCCCAGCATTTT
TRBV5-1	TRBJ2-3	.	.	CASSLTGSGTDTQYF	TGCGCCAGCAGCCTCACAGGGAGTGGGACAGATACGCAGTATTTT
TRBV29-1	TRBJ2-3	TRBD2	.	CSVEGGLAGGTQYF	TGCAGCGTTGAAGGTGGCCTAGCGGGGGGTACGCAGTATTTT
TRBV7-9	TRBJ1-6	.	once	CASSLAEGPLHF	TGTGCCAGCAGCTTAGCAGAGGGCCCCCTCCACTTT
TRBV7-9	TRBJ1-2	.	.	CASTGSGHGYTF	TGTGCCAGCACCGGGTCCGGACATGGCTACACCTTC
TRBV21-1	TRBJ2-7	.	.	CASSKIRKSRLAEPYEQYF	TGTGCCAGCAGCAAAATCCGTAAGAGCAGACTAGCGGAGCCTTACGAGCAGTACTTC
TRBV11-3	TRBJ2-1	.	.	CASSPNGINEQFF	TGTGCCAGCAGCCCGAACGGTATCAATGAGCAGTTCTTC